The 28 T cell receptor beta chains below all came from one sample that was sequenced in a study of sequential checkpoint blockade in melanoma. Profiling relied on immunoSEQ multiplex PCR, and the TCRdb table lists in-frame clones only, not all of them. The sample includes tens of thousands of clones, more than 80% of them seen just once. As for treatment: randomized to nivolumab then ipilimumab (arm A) or the reverse (arm B). Sequenced here: CD8+ T cells sorted from blood (inferred from file names), sampled from a patient given nivolumab and ipilimumab in sequence. These receptors came from a human donor with melanoma.

This clone was detected a few times. The V and J genes are TRBV15 and TRBJ2-1; 8 nucleotides agree with TRBD1. Germline V gives CDR1 LNHNV, CDR2 YYDKDF (reference sequence). This CDR3 is built from 16 residues. The ends lost 0 bases at V and 6 bases at J; junction bases unmatched: 7. CDR3 sequence: CATSRDDRGISNEQFF. CDR3 nucleotide sequence: TGTGCCACCAGCAGAGACGACAGGGGTATCAGCAATGAGCAGTTCTTC.

The CDR3 spells CASTGTGSYNEQFF. In DNA form, the CDR3 reads TGTGCCAGCACTGGGACAGGGAGCTACAATGAGCAGTTCTTC. V is TRBV19 and J is TRBJ2-1, with TRBD1 identical over 9 bases. J lost 3 bases, V lost 9 bases, and 6 bases had no gene match. Germline V lookup: CDR1 LNHDA, CDR2 SQIVND (reference sequence). The CDR3 has 14 residues.

This clone was seen a few times. The chain combines TRBV7-6 with TRBJ1-6; no firm D call. The germline gives CDR1 SGHVS, CDR2 FNYEAQ. Trimming removed 2 bases at V and 11 bases at J, with 10 bases between. The CDR3 loop spans 13 amino acids. CDR3 residues: CASSLIKGAPLHF. CDR3 nucleotide sequence: TGTGCCAGCAGCTTAATTAAGGGAGCACCCCTCCACTTT. Drawing the rest from reference TRBV7-6 and TRBJ1-6, the complete variable domain is GAGVSQSPRYKVTKRGQDVALRCDPISGHVSLYWYRQALGQGPEFLTYFNYEAQQDKSGLPNDRFSAERPEGSISTLTIQRTEQRDSAMYRCASSLIKGAPLHFGNGTRLTVT.

As DNA, the CDR3 is TGCGCCAGCAGCCAAGCGTGGACAGTAAATTCACCCCTCCACTTT. Translated, it gives CASSQAWTVNSPLHF. The chain recombines TRBV4-1 with TRBJ1-6; TRBD1 might be the D (6 bases). V gave up 1 base and J gave up 7 bases, with 11 bases separating them. This CDR3 comprises 15 residues. Per the germline V gene, CDR1 is MGHRA and CDR2 is YSYEKL.

This chain joins TRBV19 and TRBJ1-1; D call uncertain. Deletions cut 1 base from V and 4 bases from J, with 10 bases between. The length of the CDR3 is 14 residues. From germline, CDR1 is LNHDA and CDR2 SQIVND (reference sequence). The chain's CDR3 is CASSIGGGITEAFF. The DNA for the CDR3 is TGTGCCAGTAGTATAGGAGGAGGAATCACTGAAGCTTTCTTT. The complete variable domain, with remaining parts taken from reference TRBV19 and TRBJ1-1, reads DGGITQSPKYLFRKEGQNVTLSCEQNLNHDAMYWYRQDPGQGLRLIYYSQIVNDFQKGDIAEGYSVSREKKESFPLTVTSAQKNPTAFYLCASSIGGGITEAFFGQGTRLTVV.

V usage is TRBV7-2 and J usage is TRBJ2-5; TRBD2 matches 11 bases. The CDR3 covers 14 residues. V trimming: 8 bases; J trimming: 5 bases; junction bases outside the gene matches: 7. Per the germline V gene, CDR1 is SGHTA and CDR2 is FQGNSA. CDR3 loop: CASGSGRGGETQYF. Here the CDR3 DNA reads TGTGCCAGCGGTAGCGGGAGGGGCGGGGAGACCCAGTACTTC.

The rearrangement uses TRBV27 and TRBJ2-1, with a tentative D call TRBD2 (6 bases). Germline V gives CDR1 MNHEY, CDR2 SMNVEV (reference sequence). Trimming stripped 5 bases from V and 7 bases from J, with 15 bases between. The CDR3 extends over 14 amino acids. CDR3 nucleotides: TGTGCCAGCAGTCCACGGGACTTCTCGAATGAGCAGTTCTTC. This codes for CASSPRDFSNEQFF.

The chain has TRBV21-1 and TRBJ1-2; the table's D call, TRBD1, has no DNA check behind it. TRBV21-1 has pseudogene status. CDR3 length: 15 residues. CDR3 in amino acids: CASSFQWTGRYGYTF. Written as DNA, the CDR3 is TGTGCCAGCAGCTTCCAGTGGACAGGGCGCTATGGCTACACCTTC.

The chain has TRBV21-1 and TRBJ1-2; the D call TRBD1 from the table was never checked on the DNA. TRBV21-1 has pseudogene status. CDR3 length: 13 amino acids. The chain's CDR3 is CAKGGDRDSGYTF. DNA of the CDR3: TGTGCCAAAGGGGGGGACAGGGACTCTGGCTACACCTTC.

The chain couples TRBV6-5 to TRBJ1-1; 7 nucleotides match TRBD1. There are 14 residues in the CDR3. Germline lookup yields CDR1 MNHEY and CDR2 SVGAGI. J lost 7 bases, V lost 3 bases, and 8 bases had no gene match. Written as DNA, the CDR3 is TGTGCCAGCAGTTATGTTGGACAGGCCGATGAAGCTTTCTTT. Encoded protein: CASSYVGQADEAFF.

The chain has TRBV6-5 and TRBJ2-7; 9 bases match TRBD2. This CDR3 region has 14 residues. CDR1 is MNHEY and CDR2 is SVGAGI in the germline V gene. The trim removed 8 bases at V and 5 bases at J, leaving 10 bases unmatched. The CDR3 DNA is TGTGCCAGCGCCCCTCTAGCGGGAAGCAACGAGCAGTACTTC. Translated, it gives CASAPLAGSNEQYF.

This clone has a single count. The V gene is TRBV19, the J gene TRBJ2-1, with 7 bases matching TRBD2. V shed 6 bases, J shed 2 bases, and the junction held 1 base outside the gene matches. The germline V gene encodes CDR1 LNHDA and CDR2 SQIVND (reference sequence). The CDR3 covers 13 residues. CDR3 residues: CASRSGAYNEQFF. In nucleotides, the CDR3 is TGTGCCAGTAGGAGCGGGGCCTACAATGAGCAGTTCTTC.

The sample holds a few counts of this clone. V usage is TRBV29-1 and J usage is TRBJ1-1; tentatively, D is TRBD1 (6 bases). The V gene lost 6 bases and the J gene lost 14 bases, with 10 bases spanning the gap. Germline V gene data show CDR1 as SQVTM and CDR2 as ANQGSEA. CDR3 length: 8 amino acids. Here the CDR3 reads CSVLQGFF. CDR3 nucleotides: TGCAGCGTCTTACAGGGATTCTTT.

The rearrangement joins TRBV19 to TRBJ2-5; 9 nucleotides match TRBD2. This CDR3 has 15 amino acids. With V trimmed by 3 bases and J by 5 bases, 7 bases remained unmatched. In germline, CDR1 is LNHDA, CDR2 SQIVND (reference sequence). Here the CDR3 reads CASSMLVAGVETQYF. The CDR3 DNA follows: TGTGCCAGTAGTATGTTGGTAGCGGGGGTGGAGACCCAGTACTTC.

This clone was recorded a few times. The chain has TRBV21-1 and TRBJ2-1; the DNA was not used to check the table's D call, TRBD1. TRBV21-1 is shown as a pseudogene. This CDR3 contains 18 residues. As DNA, the CDR3 is TGTGCCAGCAGCAAAGAGGAATCGGAGGGACAGGGGGGTAACGAGCAGTTCTTC. It yields the protein CASSKEESEGQGGNEQFF.

The chain carries TRBV7-9 and TRBJ2-3; 14 nucleotides line up with TRBD2. V shed 4 bases and J 5 bases; nucleotides not matched to a gene: 2. The CDR3 has 15 amino acids. The germline gives CDR1 SEHNR, CDR2 FQNEAQ (reference sequence). The CDR3 DNA sequence: TGTGCCAGCAGCTCAGGACTAGCGGGGGGAGATACGCAGTATTTT. It translates to CASSSGLAGGDTQYF.

V is TRBV7-9 and J is TRBJ2-1; 7 positions agree with TRBD2. The CDR3 spans 17 residues. Per the germline V gene, CDR1 is SEHNR and CDR2 is FQNEAQ (reference sequence). V was pared by 6 bases and J by 4 bases, with 15 bases of the junction left unmatched. CDR3 sequence reads: CASRGAGPAGFYNEQFF. Here the CDR3 DNA reads TGTGCCAGCAGGGGAGCGGGACCAGCGGGGTTTTACAATGAGCAGTTCTTC.

This chain connects TRBV5-4 to TRBJ2-7, with D possibly matching TRBD2 (6 bases). The CDR3 sequence is 14 residues long. Germline-derived CDR1 and CDR2 are SGHNT and YYREEE (reference sequence). V lost 2 bases to trimming and J lost 7 bases, with 16 bases between them. CDR3 nucleotides: TGTGCCAGCAGCTTCGGGACTCAACTCGGGGAGCAGTACTTC. This codes for CASSFGTQLGEQYF.

The chain combines TRBV15 with TRBJ1-3; D not resolved. This CDR3 spans 15 amino acids. V lost 0 bases and J 2 bases, leaving 8 bases between the germline ends. Germline V gene lookup returns CDR1 LNHNV and CDR2 YYDKDF (reference sequence). The CDR3 coding sequence is TGTGCCACCAGCAGAGACCTGGGCCCTGGAAACACCATATATTTT. This codes for CATSRDLGPGNTIYF. The entire variable domain, with the rest obtained from reference TRBV15 and TRBJ1-3, is as follows: DAMVIQNPRYQVTQFGKPVTLSCSQTLNHNVMYWYQQKSSQAPKLLFHYYDKDFNNEADTPDNFQSRRPNTSFCFLDIRSPGLGDTAMYLCATSRDLGPGNTIYFGEGSWLTVV.

There are a few counts of this clone. The rearrangement links TRBV6-5 to TRBJ2-7, with D perhaps TRBD2 (6 bases). CDR1 is MNHEY and CDR2 is SVGAGI in the germline V gene. This CDR3 comprises 13 residues. V gave up 3 bases and J gave up 4 bases, with 10 bases separating them. CDR3 nucleotides: TGTGCCAGCAGTTATGGGGGGAAATACGAGCAGTACTTC. Protein: CASSYGGKYEQYF.

This clone has more than one count but fewer than ten. V gene TRBV29-1 combines with J gene TRBJ1-2; 9 bases match TRBD1. V lost 7 bases to trimming and J lost 7 bases; unmatched junction nucleotides: 7. This CDR3 spans 12 amino acids. In germline, CDR1 is SQVTM, CDR2 ANQGSEA. CDR3 loop: CSALTGGSGYTF. DNA for the CDR3: TGCAGCGCCCTAACAGGGGGCTCTGGCTACACCTTC.

This clone is a singleton in its sample. The rearrangement joins TRBV4-3 to TRBJ2-7, with a weak D call TRBD2 (6 bases). V lost 1 base, J lost 3 bases, and 7 bases lay in between. Germline V lookup: CDR1 LGHNA, CDR2 YSLEER. There are 13 residues in the CDR3. The CDR3 reads CASSQGAGYEQYF. The CDR3 DNA sequence: TGCGCCAGCAGCCAAGGAGCGGGCTACGAGCAGTACTTC.

The chain uses TRBV4-2 and TRBJ2-3; a possible D gene is TRBD2 (6 bases). V gave up 1 base and J gave up 3 bases, with 8 bases separating them. Germline V gene data show CDR1 as LGHNA and CDR2 as YNFKEQ. This CDR3 spans 14 amino acids. As DNA, the CDR3 is TGTGCCAGCAGCCAAGGGGCGGGGACAGATACGCAGTATTTT. It yields the protein CASSQGAGTDTQYF.

The rearrangement uses TRBV27 and TRBJ2-1, with 8 bases fitting TRBD1. V dropped 3 bases and J dropped 6; count of bases not matched to a gene: 10. The germline V gene has CDR1 MNHEY and CDR2 SMNVEV (reference sequence). The CDR3 sequence is 16 residues long. CDR3 protein: CASSFQGAGLGNEQFF. In nucleotides, the CDR3 is TGTGCCAGCAGTTTCCAGGGGGCGGGACTGGGCAATGAGCAGTTCTTC.

The chain joins TRBV4-3 to TRBJ2-1, with TRBD2 matching 9 bases. Per germline, CDR1 LGHNA and CDR2 YSLEER. The junction had 8 bases not matched to a gene; V was cut back by 0 bases and J by 5 bases. The CDR3 consists of 17 residues. CDR3 bases: TGCGCCAGCAGCCAAGACGTTGGGCTAGCGGGGAACAATGAGCAGTTCTTC. It translates to CASSQDVGLAGNNEQFF.

The chain combines TRBV6-1 with TRBJ2-1; maybe TRBD2 (5 bases). CDR1 MNHNS and CDR2 SASEGT come from the germline V gene. V was cut by 8 bases and J by 12 bases, with 20 bases left in between. This CDR3 is built from 13 residues. The CDR3 sequence: CASLGGYNEGQFF. Written as DNA, the CDR3 is TGTGCCAGCCTCGGCGGGTACAATGAGGGGCAGTTCTTC.

This sequence joins TRBV27 and TRBJ2-2, with 7 bases fitting TRBD1. The germline CDR1 and CDR2 sequences are MNHEY and SMNVEV (reference sequence). The CDR3 loop spans 14 amino acids. Unmatched junction bases numbered 6, after V lost 6 bases and J lost 5 bases. The CDR3 region is CASSPQTGTGELFF. The DNA of the CDR3 is TGTGCCAGCAGCCCCCAGACAGGGACCGGGGAGCTGTTTTTT.

The chain employs TRBV19 and TRBJ2-1, with TRBD2 identical over 7 bases. The CDR3 loop spans 13 amino acids. V shed 1 base, J shed 10 bases, and the junction held 4 bases outside the gene matches. CDR1 is LNHDA and CDR2 is SQIVND in the germline V gene (reference sequence). The CDR3 DNA reads as TGTGCCAGTAGTATAGGCGGGGGAGGAGAGCAGTTCTTC. Its translation is CASSIGGGGEQFF.